A single sample gave rise to the 22 T cell receptor beta chains below, sequenced in a study of cytomegalovirus exposure and HLA in healthy donors. 13 Jbeta primers and 60 Vbeta primers were used for the PCR. TCRdb's table, derived via immunoSEQ multiplex PCR, lists solely in-frame clones and lacks some. The sample lists under 200,000 clones, roughly 90% seen once, with approximately 1.1% in the top ten. Sequencing input: PBMCs. The receptors were sampled from a boy younger than 10 in good health and CMV-seronegative.

V is TRBV7-6 and J is TRBJ2-7; D uncertain. Germline V gene sequence: CDR1 SGHVS, CDR2 FNYEAQ. Trimming removed 2 bases at V and 2 bases at J, with 7 bases between. The CDR3 spans 13 residues. The CDR3 is CASSLTPTYEQYF. CDR3 coding DNA: TGTGCCAGCAGCTTAACACCAACCTACGAGCAGTACTTC.

The chain combines TRBV7-6 with TRBJ2-2, with D possibly TRBD2 on 5 matching bases. V was pared by 5 bases and J by 1 base, with 8 bases between. Germline V gene sequence: CDR1 SGHVS, CDR2 FNYEAQ. The CDR3 is 14 amino acids. The DNA for the CDR3 is TGTGCCAGCAGCCCCAGCGGGAACACCGGGGAGCTGTTTTTT. Protein product: CASSPSGNTGELFF.

This chain links TRBV29-1 with TRBJ1-5, with 9 bases identical to TRBD1. V dropped 6 bases and J dropped 3; count of bases not matched to a gene: 6. This CDR3 has 14 residues. CDR1 and CDR2 from the germline V gene are SQVTM and ANQGSEA. The CDR3 DNA reads TGCAGCGTATCGACAGGGGGGCTCAATCAGCCCCAGCATTTT. Encoded protein: CSVSTGGLNQPQHF.

CDR3 amino acids: CARGTSGSTDTQYF. The CDR3 DNA is TGTGCCAGAGGGACTAGCGGATCCACAGATACGCAGTATTTT. V gene TRBV6-5 combines with J gene TRBJ2-3, with TRBD2 identical over 11 bases. The germline CDR1 and CDR2 sequences are MNHEY and SVGAGI. The CDR3 runs to 14 residues. Trimming took 9 bases from V and 2 from J; bases not matched to a gene: 4.

V and J are TRBV6-8 and TRBJ2-1; 12 bases agree with TRBD2. This CDR3 region has 18 residues. Germline CDR1 is MNHGY and CDR2 is SAAAGT. The trim removed 6 bases at V and 4 bases at J, leaving 13 bases unmatched. In nucleotides, the CDR3 is TGTGCCAGCAGGCCTAGAAGACTAGCGGGAGTAGGATACAATGAGCAGTTCTTC. This translates into CASRPRRLAGVGYNEQFF.

The CDR3: CASSLRGQETQYF. The CDR3 bases are TGTGCCAGCAGCTTAAGGGGGCAAGAGACCCAGTACTTC. This sequence joins TRBV13 and TRBJ2-5, with TRBD1 as a possible D gene (6 bases). The CDR3 length is 13 residues. The germline V gene has CDR1 PRHDT and CDR2 FYEKMQ (reference sequence). V lost 2 bases to trimming and J lost 2 bases, with 6 bases between them.

The chain is built from TRBV5-1 and TRBJ1-1; D is unresolved. CDR3 length: 14 amino acids. Germline V gene lookup returns CDR1 SGHRS and CDR2 YFSETQ. V lost 0 bases and J lost 0, with 6 bases in between. The CDR3 DNA sequence: TGCGCCAGCAGCTTGGACTTCTTGAACACTGAAGCTTTCTTT. Amino acid sequence: CASSLDFLNTEAFF.

The gene calls are TRBV7-9 and TRBJ2-1; 8 bases align to TRBD2. The trim removed 8 bases at V and 5 bases at J, leaving 8 bases unmatched. Germline V gene sequence: CDR1 SEHNR, CDR2 FQNEAQ (reference sequence). The CDR3 runs 14 residues. The CDR3 spells CASSLAGLNNEQFF. The DNA of the CDR3 is TGTGCCAGCTCCTTAGCGGGGCTTAACAATGAGCAGTTCTTC. Supplemented by reference TRBV7-9 and TRBJ2-1, the full variable domain reads DTGVSQNPRHKITKRGQNVTFRCDPISEHNRLYWYRQTLGQGPEFLTYFQNEAQLEKSRLLSDRFSAERPKGSFSTLEIQRTEQGDSAMYLCASSLAGLNNEQFFGPGTRLTVL.

The table lists this clone with a few counts. The rearrangement uses TRBV4-1 and TRBJ1-3; 8 bases match TRBD1. Germline assignment: CDR1 MGHRA and CDR2 YSYEKL. Trimming cost V 6 bases and J 2 bases; bases outside gene matches: 12. The CDR3 is 17 residues long. CDR3 sequence reads: CASRVGQGRTAGNTIYF. The DNA for the CDR3 is TGCGCCAGCAGAGTCGGACAGGGAAGAACTGCTGGAAACACCATATATTTT.

The rearrangement links TRBV2 to TRBJ2-3, with a possible D match to TRBD2 (6 bases). Trimming stripped 5 bases from V and 5 bases from J, with 14 bases between. This CDR3 region has 14 residues. CDR1 is SNHLY and CDR2 is FYNNEI in the germline V gene. The CDR3 DNA reads as TGTGCCAGCAGTAAACAGCGGGCAATAGATACGCAGTATTTT. It encodes CASSKQRAIDTQYF.

The gene calls are TRBV30 and TRBJ2-7; 9 bases agree with TRBD1. This CDR3 region has 16 residues. After removal of 0 bases from V and 6 bases from J, the junction contained 12 bases not matched to a gene. Per the germline V gene, CDR1 is GTSNPN and CDR2 is SVGIG (reference sequence). The CDR3 DNA sequence: TGTGCCTGGAGTGTTTCCCTAGGGACAGGGAGGTCCGAGCAGTACTTC. This gives the protein CAWSVSLGTGRSEQYF.

The chain couples TRBV10-3 to TRBJ1-5; D is uncertain. The CDR3 contains 15 residues. From germline, CDR1 is ENHRY and CDR2 SYGVKD. V gave up 0 bases and J gave up 0 bases, with 6 bases separating them. The CDR3 sequence: CAISESTVSNQPQHF. The DNA for the CDR3 is TGTGCCATCAGTGAGTCAACGGTTAGCAATCAGCCCCAGCATTTT.

The chain has TRBV28 and TRBJ2-5, with D possibly TRBD2 on 6 matching bases. CDR1 is MDHEN and CDR2 is SYDVKM in the germline V gene. V dropped 3 bases and J dropped 7 bases, with 21 bases sitting between them. This CDR3 region has 16 residues. CDR3 protein: CASSLDGGPSGLTQYF. The CDR3 region has the DNA TGTGCCAGCAGTTTGGACGGGGGACCCTCTGGCTTGACCCAGTACTTC.

This clone was seen a few times. The CDR3 DNA reads as TGTGCCAGCAGTGCGGGACAATACAATGAGCAGTTCTTC. Its protein is CASSAGQYNEQFF. The V and J genes are TRBV25-1 and TRBJ2-1; D is perhaps TRBD1 (6 bases). V shed 4 bases and J shed 4 bases, with 8 bases lying between them. The CDR3 runs to 13 residues. Germline V CDR1 and CDR2: MGHDK, SYGVNS.

A remark on this clone: The conserved phenylalanine or tryptophan is not found at the CDR3 terminus, so this likely reflects a read error. The DNA is left out, because the CDR3 cannot be placed on it with certainty; the CDR3 is given as TCRdb lists it. The CDR3 region is CASSYLTGITL. The chain is built from TRBV6-6 and TRBJ2-7; no DNA check was done on the table's D call, TRBD2. Germline CDR1 reads MNHNY; CDR2 reads SVGAGI (reference sequence). The CDR3 spans 11 amino acids, including both terminal residues.

The sample holds a few counts of this clone. The V gene is TRBV13, the J gene TRBJ1-1, with a tentative D call TRBD1 (6 bases). V was cut by 4 bases and J by 5 bases, with 14 bases left in between. CDR1 is PRHDT and CDR2 is FYEKMQ in the germline V gene (reference sequence). This CDR3 is 14 amino acids long. This chain's CDR3 is CASSSARGRTEAFF. As DNA, the CDR3 is TGTGCCAGCAGCTCGGCCAGGGGTCGTACTGAAGCTTTCTTT.

This chain uses TRBV6-1 with TRBJ2-1; TRBD2 matches at 10 bases. V dropped 8 bases and J dropped 3; count of bases not matched to a gene: 7. Germline CDR1 MNHNS, CDR2 SASEGT. CDR3 length: 15 amino acids. In nucleotides, the CDR3 is TGTGCCAGCGGGGACCTAGCGGGAGTCTACAATGAGCAGTTCTTC. Translated: CASGDLAGVYNEQFF.

The J gene is TRBJ2-1, the V gene TRBV5-1; 7 nucleotides line up with TRBD1. The germline CDR1 and CDR2 sequences are SGHRS and YFSETQ. Trimming took 4 bases from V and 8 from J; bases not matched to a gene: 15. CDR3 length equals 16 residues. The CDR3 nucleotides read TGCGCCAGCAGCCTTGTTATCGGAACAGGGGCTGATGAGCAGTTCTTC. The encoded protein is CASSLVIGTGADEQFF.

V gene TRBV18 combines with J gene TRBJ2-7, with TRBD1 identical over 8 bases. The CDR3 runs to 14 residues. Looked up from germline, CDR1 is KGHSH and CDR2 is LQKENI. Losses at the gene ends were 4 bases for V and 2 bases for J; bases not matched to a gene: 4. The chain's CDR3 is CASSRTGTAYEQYF. CDR3 DNA: TGTGCCAGCTCACGGACAGGGACTGCCTACGAGCAGTACTTC.

Only one count was recorded for this clone. The chain combines TRBV18 with TRBJ2-1; D gene uncertain. V was shortened by 3 bases and J by 5 bases, with 5 bases between the two germline ends. Germline assignment: CDR1 KGHSH and CDR2 LQKENI. CDR3 length: 12 amino acids. CDR3 residues: CASSPQDNEQFF. The CDR3, as DNA: TGTGCCAGCTCACCTCAGGACAATGAGCAGTTCTTC.

The chain is built from TRBV28 and TRBJ2-3; TRBD1 agrees at 9 bases. This CDR3 contains 16 residues. With V trimmed by 6 bases and J by 4 bases, 11 bases remained unmatched. The germline V gene has CDR1 MDHEN and CDR2 SYDVKM. The CDR3 DNA reads as TGTGCCAGCAGCGCCGGGACAGGGAACCTCGCAGATACGCAGTATTTT. This sequence encodes CASSAGTGNLADTQYF.

In nucleotides, the CDR3 is TGTGCCAGCAGCGCCGTCCAGACAGGACCGAACACTGAAGCTTTCTTT. The encoded protein is CASSAVQTGPNTEAFF. This chain connects TRBV9 to TRBJ1-1; D may be TRBD1 (6 bases). The V gene lost 3 bases and the J gene lost 1 base, with 16 bases spanning the gap. The CDR3 is 16 residues long. Looked up from germline, CDR1 is SGDLS and CDR2 is YYNGEE.